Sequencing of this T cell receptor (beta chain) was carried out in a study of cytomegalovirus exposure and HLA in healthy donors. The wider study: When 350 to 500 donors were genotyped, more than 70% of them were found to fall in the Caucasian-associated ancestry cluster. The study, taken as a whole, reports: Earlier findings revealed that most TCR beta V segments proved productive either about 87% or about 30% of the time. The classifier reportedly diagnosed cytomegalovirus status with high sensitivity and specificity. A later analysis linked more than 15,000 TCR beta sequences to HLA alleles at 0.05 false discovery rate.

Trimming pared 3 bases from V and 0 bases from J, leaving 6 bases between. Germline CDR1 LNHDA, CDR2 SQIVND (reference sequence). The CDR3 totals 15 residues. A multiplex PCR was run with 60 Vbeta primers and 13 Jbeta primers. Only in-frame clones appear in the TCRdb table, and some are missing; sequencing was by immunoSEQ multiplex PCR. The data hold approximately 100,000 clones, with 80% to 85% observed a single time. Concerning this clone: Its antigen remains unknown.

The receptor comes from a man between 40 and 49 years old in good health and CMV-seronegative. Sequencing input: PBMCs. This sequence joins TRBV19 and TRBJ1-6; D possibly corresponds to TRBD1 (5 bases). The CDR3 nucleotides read TGTGCCAGTAGTATGCAGGGCTCCTATAATTCACCCCTCCACTTT. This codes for CASSMQGSYNSPLHF.